Shown below are 2 T cell receptor beta chains from a single sample sequenced in a study of vaccination and CD4 T cells after COVID-19. Treatment indicated: roughly 10-day PBMC culture with coronavirus spike peptide pools or control peptides (ViraFEST assay). Cultured CD4+ T-cell DNA underwent Oncomine TCR Beta short-read sequencing. In TCRdb, the PCR reads were re-called with MiXCR into one record per CDR3 protein. The sample lists more than 13,000 distinct CDR3 sequences, about 30% occurring once. What these receptors recognize is not known. The sequencing input was cultured CD4+ T cells from blood. The receptor source for this set is a human donor with COVID-19.

This clonotype was seen only a few times. The rearrangement uses TRBV7-2 and TRBJ2-5; D not certain. Germline lookup yields CDR1 SGHTA and CDR2 FQGNSA. The V gene lost 1 base and the J gene lost 5 bases, with 5 bases spanning the gap. The CDR3 is made up of 12 amino acids. CDR3: CASSLVVETQYF. In nucleotides, the CDR3 is TGTGCCAGCAGCTTAGTCGTCGAGACCCAGTACTTC.

The rearrangement links TRBV10-3 to TRBJ1-5; D perhaps matches TRBD1 (5 bases). Trimming pared 6 bases from V and 0 bases from J, leaving 6 bases between. The CDR3 loop spans 13 amino acids. CDR1 and CDR2 from the germline V gene are ENHRY and SYGVKD. CDR3 sequence (DNA): TGTGCCATCAGGGACACTAGCAATCAGCCCCAGCATTTT. It is translated as CAIRDTSNQPQHF.